These 32 T cell receptor beta chains came from one sample sequenced in a study of cytomegalovirus exposure and HLA in healthy donors (TCRdb year 2017). Library preparation employed the immunoSEQ multiplex PCR assay. A mixture of 60 forward primers for TCR Vbeta segments and 13 reverse primers for TCR Jbeta segments was used in the multiplex PCR. TCRdb re-hosts the immuneACCESS table, in-frame sequences only. Its copies lack some clones; in the studies checked, an unresolved V gene accounts for under half of them, and the cause for the rest is not known. The sample table lists about 120,000 clones, 81% of them with a count of one. The top ten clonotypes cover less than 2.5% of the sample. Material: PBMCs. Receptors originate from a middle-aged woman in good health and CMV-seronegative.

The chain uses TRBV28 and TRBJ1-1; 8 bases align to TRBD1. Germline CDR1 MDHEN, CDR2 SYDVKM. Trimming took 3 bases from V and 4 from J; bases not matched to a gene: 22. The CDR3 length is 20 residues. The CDR3: CASSFPRYQGALVRGTEAFF. Written as DNA, the CDR3 is TGTGCCAGCAGTTTCCCCCGATATCAGGGGGCGTTAGTACGGGGCACTGAAGCTTTCTTT.

The chain joins TRBV6-1 to TRBJ1-1, with D possibly matching TRBD1 (5 bases). From germline, CDR1 is MNHNS and CDR2 SASEGT. Trimming removed 5 bases from V and 6 bases from J, with 13 bases in between. This CDR3 region has 13 residues. The CDR3: CASSPAGDSEAFF. DNA of the CDR3: TGTGCCAGCAGTCCCGCGGGGGACTCTGAAGCTTTCTTT.

The chain is built from TRBV7-3 and TRBJ2-3; D might be TRBD2 (5 bases). CDR1 is SGHTA, CDR2 FQGTGA, per germline. The germline V and J ends were trimmed by 4 bases and 6 bases, with 11 bases remaining between them. There are 13 residues in the CDR3. CDR3 sequence (DNA): TGTGCCAGCAGCTCCCCGTGGGAGGATACGCAGTATTTT. Protein product: CASSSPWEDTQYF.

V gene TRBV10-3 combines with J gene TRBJ1-2; D uncertain. This CDR3 contains 13 residues. Germline CDR1 is ENHRY and CDR2 is SYGVKD. V was clipped by 5 bases and J by 7 bases, with 14 bases between them. CDR3 residues: CAISSDSGFGYTF. In DNA form, the CDR3 reads TGTGCCATCAGTTCGGACTCAGGTTTTGGCTACACCTTC.

Only a few counts were recorded for this clone. The DNA for the CDR3 is TGTGCCAGCAGTGAAGTAGAAGGACAGCAAGCTTTCTTT. Translating it yields CASSEVEGQQAFF. This chain uses TRBV2 with TRBJ1-1; possibly TRBD1 for D (6 bases). This CDR3 comprises 13 residues. Trimming pared 1 base from V and 9 bases from J, leaving 12 bases between. The germline V gene encodes CDR1 SNHLY and CDR2 FYNNEI.

This rearrangement joins TRBV5-4 to TRBJ1-2, with D perhaps matching TRBD1 (6 bases). The CDR3 spans 17 residues. Trimming pared 0 bases from V and 0 bases from J, leaving 15 bases between. The V gene's germline CDR1 is SGHNT and CDR2 YYREEE (reference sequence). DNA for the CDR3: TGTGCCAGCAGCTTGGACAGGGTCCAAAATCCTAACTATGGCTACACCTTC. Translated: CASSLDRVQNPNYGYTF.

V gene TRBV11-3 combines with J gene TRBJ2-7; 7 bases line up with TRBD1. V was pared by 5 bases and J by 1 base, with 2 bases of the junction left unmatched. Germline V gives CDR1 SGHNT, CDR2 YENEEA. The CDR3 loop spans 13 amino acids. The CDR3 loop is CASSAQGSYEQYF. The CDR3 bases are TGTGCCAGCAGCGCACAGGGGTCCTACGAGCAGTACTTC.

The chain links TRBV4-1 to TRBJ2-7; 8 positions match TRBD2. Germline V gene sequence: CDR1 MGHRA, CDR2 YSYEKL. The junction had 12 bases not matched to a gene; V was cut back by 4 bases and J by 4 bases. The CDR3 loop spans 16 amino acids. The CDR3 loop reads CASSPILAANQYEQYF. For the CDR3, the DNA is TGCGCCAGCAGCCCAATACTAGCGGCGAATCAATACGAGCAGTACTTC.

The chain combines TRBV4-2 with TRBJ2-3; D unresolved. The CDR3 runs 14 residues. V was shortened by 4 bases and J by 3 bases, with 11 bases between the two germline ends. The germline CDR1 and CDR2 sequences are LGHNA and YNFKEQ. The CDR3 DNA sequence: TGTGCCAGCAGCCCAGAGTATAGAACAGATACGCAGTATTTT. This translates into CASSPEYRTDTQYF.

The CDR3 sequence: CASSLGVAAEYNEQFF. The CDR3 coding sequence is TGTGCCAGCAGCTTAGGGGTAGCGGCCGAGTACAATGAGCAGTTCTTC. V is TRBV7-2 and J is TRBJ2-1, with D tentatively TRBD2 (6 bases). Germline V gene sequence: CDR1 SGHTA, CDR2 FQGNSA. Trimming left V 1 base short and J 4 bases short, with 14 bases between. CDR3 length equals 16 residues. Based on the CDR3 plus reference TRBV7-2 and TRBJ2-1, the full variable domain is GAGVSQSPSNKVTEKGKDVELRCDPISGHTALYWYRQSLGQGLEFLIYFQGNSAPDKSGLPSDRFSAERTGGSVSTLTIQRTQQEDSAVYLCASSLGVAAEYNEQFFGPGTRLTVL.

V and J are TRBV5-1 and TRBJ2-7; D might be TRBD2 (5 bases). The germline V and J ends were trimmed by 1 base and 2 bases, with 10 bases remaining between them. Germline V CDR1 and CDR2: SGHRS, YFSETQ. This CDR3 region has 14 residues. The CDR3 coding sequence is TGCGCCAGCAGCTTGTCCGCAGCGGCCTACGAGCAGTACTTC. Translation gives CASSLSAAAYEQYF.

The rearrangement uses TRBV2 and TRBJ2-3, with 9 nucleotides matching TRBD1. Germline CDR1 is SNHLY and CDR2 is FYNNEI. The CDR3 has 18 amino acids. The junction had 8 bases not matched to a gene; V was cut back by 1 base and J by 0 bases. CDR3 sequence: CASSEGLQGAVSTDTQYF. In DNA, the CDR3 is TGTGCCAGCAGTGAAGGATTACAGGGGGCTGTTAGCACAGATACGCAGTATTTT.

The chain links TRBV19 to TRBJ1-2; TRBD1 agrees at 9 bases. V gave up 5 bases and J gave up 5 bases; unmatched junction bases: 6. Germline V gives CDR1 LNHDA, CDR2 SQIVND (reference sequence). The CDR3 has 14 residues. The CDR3 DNA is TGTGCCAGTAGTTCAGGACAGGGGAGTTATGGCTACACCTTC. It encodes CASSSGQGSYGYTF.

There are a few counts of this clone. The V and J genes are TRBV13 and TRBJ1-1, with a possible D match to TRBD1 (5 bases). The CDR3 runs to 13 residues. The V gene lost 9 bases and the J gene lost 1 base, with 12 bases spanning the gap. Germline values: CDR1 PRHDT, CDR2 FYEKMQ (reference sequence). CDR3 sequence (DNA): TGTGCCAGTCACCAGGGCTCGAACACTGAAGCTTTCTTT. It translates to CASHQGSNTEAFF. Using reference TRBV13 and TRBJ1-1 for the parts outside the CDR3, the full variable domain is AAGVIQSPRHLIKEKRETATLKCYPIPRHDTVYWYQQGPGQDPQFLISFYEKMQSDKGSIPDRFSAQQFSDYHSELNMSSLELGDSALYFCASHQGSNTEAFFGQGTRLTVV.

CDR3 sequence: CASSLGPYRDKNTEAFF. CDR3 in DNA: TGTGCCAGCAGCTTGGGACCATATCGGGACAAGAACACTGAAGCTTTCTTT. V gene TRBV5-4 combines with J gene TRBJ1-1; D perhaps matches TRBD1 (6 bases). The CDR3 length is 17 residues. V was pared by 0 bases and J by 1 base, with 16 bases between. CDR1 and CDR2 from the germline V gene are SGHNT and YYREEE (reference sequence).

The gene calls are TRBV7-2 and TRBJ1-2; 7 bases align to TRBD1. The CDR3 runs 13 residues. V lost 4 bases and J lost 7; bases outside the gene matches: 6. Germline V gene data show CDR1 as SGHTA and CDR2 as FQGNSA. The CDR3 is CASSSATGSGYTF. The CDR3 DNA reads as TGTGCCAGCAGCTCAGCGACAGGGAGTGGCTACACCTTC.

The chain combines TRBV30 with TRBJ2-1; TRBD2 aligns across 10 bases. This CDR3 contains 15 residues. Germline-derived CDR1 and CDR2 are GTSNPN and SVGIG (reference sequence). V lost 5 bases and J lost 3; bases outside the gene matches: 7. CDR3 bases: TGTGCCTGGGCCCAAGGGACTAGCGACTACAATGAGCAGTTCTTC. Amino acid sequence: CAWAQGTSDYNEQFF.

The CDR3 spells CASSDGSGGYEQYF. CDR3 in DNA: TGTGCCAGCAGCGATGGGTCGGGGGGATACGAGCAGTACTTC. V usage is TRBV9 and J usage is TRBJ2-7; 7 bases match TRBD2. The CDR3 has 14 amino acids. Unmatched junction bases numbered 7, after V lost 3 bases and J lost 4 bases. Germline V gene sequence: CDR1 SGDLS, CDR2 YYNGEE.

V gene TRBV27 combines with J gene TRBJ2-7, with 7 bases aligning to TRBD2. The length of the CDR3 is 17 residues. J gave up 0 bases and V 2 bases, and 10 bases lay outside the gene matches. From germline, CDR1 is MNHEY and CDR2 SMNVEV (reference sequence). CDR3 amino acids: CASSLKPPGLSSYEQYF. The CDR3 DNA follows: TGTGCCAGCAGTTTAAAGCCACCGGGACTAAGCTCCTACGAGCAGTACTTC.

The rearrangement links TRBV28 to TRBJ2-2, with TRBD2 matching 9 bases. CDR3 length: 15 residues. Germline V gene lookup returns CDR1 MDHEN and CDR2 SYDVKM. Germline trimming cut 3 bases from V and 4 bases from J; bases unmatched to any gene: 3. The CDR3 protein is CASSFRTSVTGELFF. The CDR3 bases are TGTGCCAGCAGTTTTAGGACTAGCGTCACCGGGGAGCTGTTTTTT.

This chain links TRBV4-1 with TRBJ1-4; perhaps TRBD1 as D (6 bases). This CDR3 spans 15 amino acids. The ends were cut back, 3 bases at V and 3 bases at J, with 11 bases in the middle. Germline V gives CDR1 MGHRA, CDR2 YSYEKL. The CDR3 is CASSQAGASNEKLFF. DNA of the CDR3: TGCGCCAGCAGCCAGGCAGGGGCATCTAATGAAAAACTGTTTTTT.

This chain connects TRBV6-6 to TRBJ1-1; D might be TRBD1 (5 bases). The CDR3 runs 13 residues. The germline gives CDR1 MNHNY, CDR2 SVGAGI (reference sequence). Trimming removed 6 bases at V and 4 bases at J, with 12 bases between. As DNA, the CDR3 is TGTGCCAGCAGGGTACAGGTAGGCACTGAAGCTTTCTTT. Translation: CASRVQVGTEAFF.

The J gene is TRBJ2-7, the V gene TRBV6-5, with D uncertain. In germline, CDR1 is MNHEY, CDR2 SVGAGI. Trimming cost V 2 bases and J 6 bases, with 14 bases left between them. This CDR3 has 14 amino acids. The DNA of the CDR3 is TGTGCCAGCAGTTACACACGGCCCCCAGGCGAGCAGTACTTC. Translation gives CASSYTRPPGEQYF.

This clone was observed a single time. Different DNA sequences within this sample yield the same CDR3. The chain couples TRBV18 to TRBJ2-1; D ambiguous. The CDR3 loop spans 13 amino acids. Trimming cost V 2 bases and J 7 bases, with 9 bases left between them. Germline V gene lookup returns CDR1 KGHSH and CDR2 LQKENI. The CDR3 loop reads CASSPTTSNEQFF. The CDR3 DNA sequence: TGTGCCAGCTCACCAACCACTTCTAATGAGCAGTTCTTC.

The V and J genes are TRBV10-1 and TRBJ2-2; 10 nucleotides align to TRBD1. Unmatched junction bases numbered 5, after V lost 7 bases and J lost 6 bases. The CDR3 totals 14 residues. CDR1 WNHNN and CDR2 SYGVQD come from the germline V gene (reference sequence). The CDR3 nucleotides read TGCGCCAGCACCTCCGGGACAGGGGCCGGGGAGCTGTTTTTT. Encoded protein: CASTSGTGAGELFF.

The rearrangement joins TRBV6-5 to TRBJ2-5; D remains ambiguous. The DNA end is a closer match to TRBJ2-7, so the J assignment may be wrong. This CDR3 is 13 amino acids long. The V gene's germline CDR1 is MNHEY and CDR2 SVGAGI. The CDR3 sequence is CASSPNWAREQYF. CDR3 nucleotide sequence: TGTGCCAGCAGCCCGAACTGGGCTCGCGAGCAGTACTTC.

V gene TRBV7-9 combines with J gene TRBJ2-5, with 8 bases fitting TRBD1. The germline V gene has CDR1 SEHNR and CDR2 FQNEAQ (reference sequence). CDR3 length: 16 amino acids. V was pared by 2 bases and J by 2 bases, with 7 bases of the junction left unmatched. In DNA form, the CDR3 reads TGTGCCAGCAGCTTAAATCAGGGGGCAGGACAAGAGACCCAGTACTTC. Encoded protein: CASSLNQGAGQETQYF.

This CDR3 is CASSELQGNRGYTF. DNA for the CDR3: TGTGCCAGCAGTGAATTACAGGGGAATCGGGGCTACACCTTC. The genes are TRBV6-1 and TRBJ1-2, with 7 positions matching TRBD1. The germline CDR1 and CDR2 sequences are MNHNS and SASEGT. This CDR3 region has 14 residues. With V trimmed by 2 bases and J by 8 bases, 8 bases remained unmatched.

The chain carries TRBV5-6 and TRBJ2-1; D may be TRBD2 (6 bases). From germline, CDR1 is SGHDT and CDR2 YYEEEE. With 0 bases removed from V and 4 bases from J, the gap between germline ends came to 14 bases. CDR3 length: 16 amino acids. The CDR3 DNA sequence: TGTGCCAGCAGCTTGGGTTTCGCGGGGAATTACAATGAGCAGTTCTTC. Encoded protein: CASSLGFAGNYNEQFF.

The chain uses TRBV4-2 and TRBJ2-6; D possibly corresponds to TRBD1 (5 bases). The germline V and J ends were trimmed by 2 bases and 0 bases, with 14 bases remaining between them. The germline V gene encodes CDR1 LGHNA and CDR2 YNFKEQ. This CDR3 region has 18 residues. In DNA form, the CDR3 reads TGTGCCAGCAGCCAAACTTCAGGGTTGAGCTCTGGGGCCAACGTCCTGACTTTC. The encoded protein is CASSQTSGLSSGANVLTF.

This rearrangement joins TRBV2 to TRBJ1-2, with a weak D call TRBD1 (6 bases). The CDR3 contains 15 residues. Germline V CDR1 and CDR2: SNHLY, FYNNEI. The ends were cut back, 6 bases at V and 2 bases at J, with 16 bases in the middle. The CDR3 loop is CASRGTQGINYGYTF. DNA for the CDR3: TGTGCCAGCAGAGGGACACAGGGAATCAACTATGGCTACACCTTC.

The chain couples TRBV5-1 to TRBJ2-4, with 15 bases lining up with TRBD2. From germline, CDR1 is SGHRS and CDR2 YFSETQ. V gave up 4 bases and J gave up 0 bases; unmatched junction bases: 8. This CDR3 has 19 amino acids. The CDR3 reads CASSPSGLAGGQAKNIQYF. The CDR3 DNA follows: TGCGCCAGCAGCCCAAGCGGACTAGCGGGGGGGCAAGCCAAAAACATTCAGTACTTC.